The source of this T cell receptor (beta chain) is a study of siplizumab effects on memory and regulatory T cells. The protocol was immunoSEQ multiplex PCR, while the TCRdb copy is restricted to in-frame clones and leaves out a portion. In the table there are about 100,000 clones, around 93% of which are singletons. Findings and caveats of the study: Confirmatory evidence of suppressive function in proliferating siplizumab-culture Tregs was not obtained. Treg origin accounted for an average of approximately 70% of mappable alloreactive CD4+ clones with siplizumab and 25% to 30% in controls.

This clone was detected only once. Antigen unknown. The CDR3 runs to 14 residues. CDR1 and CDR2 (germline): SQVTM, ANQGSEA. The origin of this receptor is a human donor in good health. The chain has TRBV29-1 and TRBJ2-7; 10 bases are a match to TRBD1. The sequencing sample was made of non-Treg CD4+ T cells sorted from blood. The CDR3 DNA reads TGCAGATCAGTAGGGACAGGGGTGTCCTACGAGCAGTACTTC. It codes for CRSVGTGVSYEQYF.